Below are 27 T cell receptor beta chains sequenced from a single sample in a study of PD-L1 blockade in urothelial cancer. The data were produced by immunoSEQ multiplex PCR, yet TCRdb's version contains in-frame clones alone and is incomplete. This table holds about 81,000 clones, more than 90% found once. The specimen was PBMCs, collected around atezolizumab (anti-PD-L1) treatment. Receptors were obtained from a man aged 55-75 years with urothelial cancer.

The chain has TRBV11-3 and TRBJ2-1; 11 positions agree with TRBD2. This CDR3 is 15 amino acids long. CDR1 and CDR2 from the germline V gene are SGHNT and YENEEA. V was pared by 8 bases and J by 4 bases, with 7 bases of the junction left unmatched. In DNA form, the CDR3 reads TGTGCCAGCGCAACTAGCGGGAGCGGTTACAATGAGCAGTTCTTC. Its protein product is CASATSGSGYNEQFF.

This chain connects TRBV5-4 to TRBJ2-7, with 15 bases aligning to TRBD2. The CDR3 sequence is 17 residues long. The germline gives CDR1 SGHNT, CDR2 YYREEE (reference sequence). V shed 2 bases and J 0 bases; nucleotides not matched to a gene: 3. CDR3 in DNA: TGTGCCAGCAGCTTCGGACTAGCGGGGGGGAACTCCTACGAGCAGTACTTC. Amino acids: CASSFGLAGGNSYEQYF.

This clone was seen only once. V and J are TRBV9 and TRBJ2-1; D is possibly TRBD2 (5 bases). V was shortened by 4 bases and J by 0 bases, with 11 bases between the two germline ends. Germline values: CDR1 SGDLS, CDR2 YYNGEE. The length of the CDR3 is 15 residues. The CDR3 DNA reads as TGTGCCAGCAGCCTAGGACTGAGCTCCTACAATGAGCAGTTCTTC. Translating gives CASSLGLSSYNEQFF. The variable domain in full, completed from reference TRBV9 and TRBJ2-1, reads DSGVTQTPKHLITATGQRVTLRCSPRSGDLSVYWYQQSLDQGLQFLIQYYNGEERAKGNILERFSAQQFPDLHSELNLSSLELGDSALYFCASSLGLSSYNEQFFGPGTRLTVL.

The chain recombines TRBV30 with TRBJ2-2, with unresolved D. CDR1 is GTSNPN and CDR2 is SVGIG in the germline V gene (reference sequence). The CDR3 length is 12 residues. The V end lost 8 bases, the J end lost 2 bases, and 9 bases lay between the germline ends. The CDR3 DNA follows: TGTGCCGGCCAAGATAACACCGGGGAGCTGTTTTTT. Translating it yields CAGQDNTGELFF.

The J gene is TRBJ2-6, the V gene TRBV7-3, with a tentative D call TRBD1 (6 bases). Germline loops: CDR1 SGHTA, CDR2 FQGTGA. Trimming took 4 bases from V and 1 from J, leaving 8 bases between them. The CDR3 is 15 residues long. The CDR3 coding sequence is TGTGCCAGCAGCTACAGGGCGTCTGGGGCCAACGTCCTGACTTTC. Protein product: CASSYRASGANVLTF.

The chain uses TRBV4-1 and TRBJ2-1; 7 bases match TRBD2. The CDR3 has 15 amino acids. The germline gives CDR1 MGHRA, CDR2 YSYEKL. Germline trimming cut 1 base from V and 6 bases from J; bases unmatched to any gene: 6. CDR3 nucleotides: TGCGCCAGCAGCCAAGGGGGAGGGTCTCTCAATGAGCAGTTCTTC. Residues: CASSQGGGSLNEQFF.

The rearrangement links TRBV11-3 to TRBJ2-1, with TRBD2 as a possible D gene (6 bases). The germline gives CDR1 SGHNT, CDR2 YENEEA. The V end lost 6 bases, the J end lost 6 bases, and 15 bases lay between the germline ends. The CDR3 extends over 14 amino acids. The DNA for the CDR3 is TGTGCCAGCAGTTTTAAGACTAGTAGCAATGAGCAGTTCTTC. Protein: CASSFKTSSNEQFF. The whole variable domain, filled in from reference TRBV11-3 and TRBJ2-1, reads EAGVVQSPRYKIIEKKQPVAFWCNPISGHNTLYWYLQNLGQGPELLIRYENEEAVDDSQLPKDRFSAERLKGVDSTLKIQPAELGDSAVYLCASSFKTSSNEQFFGPGTRLTVL.

This clone has just one count. This chain uses TRBV5-4 with TRBJ1-1; D may be TRBD1 (5 bases). The CDR3 has 16 amino acids. Germline CDR1 is SGHNT and CDR2 is YYREEE (reference sequence). V lost 0 bases to trimming and J lost 1 base, with 13 bases between them. The CDR3 loop reads CASSLGAGRGNTEAFF. The CDR3 coding sequence is TGTGCCAGCAGCTTGGGGGCAGGGAGGGGGAACACTGAAGCTTTCTTT.

This clone showed up just a few times. The rearrangement joins TRBV30 to TRBJ1-3; no firm D call. The V gene's germline CDR1 is GTSNPN and CDR2 SVGIG (reference sequence). Between the trimmed V and J ends, which lost 0 bases and 0 bases, there was a span of 6 bases. This CDR3 is 14 amino acids long. CDR3 in DNA: TGTGCCTGGAGTGTACCTAGCTCTGGAAACACCATATATTTT. Its translation is CAWSVPSSGNTIYF.

The chain combines TRBV7-9 with TRBJ2-1; 10 bases align to TRBD2. Germline V CDR1 and CDR2: SEHNR, FQNEAQ (reference sequence). The CDR3 extends over 19 amino acids. V trimming: 5 bases; J trimming: 4 bases; junction bases outside the gene matches: 17. The CDR3 DNA follows: TGTGCCAGCAGCCCACTGCGCCGCAGCGGGAGGGCGGGGTACAATGAGCAGTTCTTC. Its translation: CASSPLRRSGRAGYNEQFF.

The V and J genes are TRBV25-1 and TRBJ2-1, with 11 nucleotides matching TRBD1. The CDR3 is 16 residues long. Germline V CDR1 and CDR2: MGHDK, SYGVNS. V gave up 3 bases and J gave up 7 bases; unmatched junction bases: 8. CDR3 bases: TGTGCCAGCAGTGAGTCGGGACAGGGGGGGAAAAATGAGCAGTTCTTC. It codes for CASSESGQGGKNEQFF.

This rearrangement joins TRBV21-1 to TRBJ2-1; the D call TRBD1 from the table was never checked on the DNA. TRBV21-1 represents a pseudogene. The CDR3 is 20 residues long. CDR3 loop: CASSTIQGPPRSAYDNEQFF. The CDR3, as DNA: TGTGCCAGCAGCACCATACAGGGTCCCCCTCGGTCTGCTTATGACAATGAGCAGTTCTTC.

The chain carries TRBV28 and TRBJ2-1, with a weak D call TRBD2 (6 bases). Trimming shortened V by 7 bases and J by 3 bases, and 13 bases separated the two germline ends. This CDR3 is built from 14 residues. Germline CDR1 MDHEN, CDR2 SYDVKM. The CDR3 reads CASTEGVLYNEQFF. DNA for the CDR3: TGTGCCAGCACGGAGGGAGTCCTCTACAATGAGCAGTTCTTC.

DNA for the CDR3: TGTGCCAGCAGTTTTGAGGGGGCGCTTGTTTCAGATACGCAGTATTTT. Its translation: CASSFEGALVSDTQYF. The V gene is TRBV9, the J gene TRBJ2-3; 7 bases map to TRBD1. The germline V gene has CDR1 SGDLS and CDR2 YYNGEE. The CDR3 length is 16 residues. After removal of 5 bases from V and 4 bases from J, the junction contained 13 bases not matched to a gene.

This clone was picked up a small number of times. The chain couples TRBV4-1 to TRBJ1-1, with 9 bases identical to TRBD1. Germline CDR1 reads MGHRA; CDR2 reads YSYEKL. V was clipped by 3 bases and J by 1 base; unmatched bases: 15. The CDR3 contains 19 residues. CDR3 in amino acids: CASSHPGTGYQIGNTEAFF. CDR3 in DNA: TGCGCCAGCAGCCACCCCGGGACAGGGTATCAAATTGGGAACACTGAAGCTTTCTTT.

The chain combines TRBV30 with TRBJ2-1; D call uncertain. The CDR3 has 13 residues. CDR1 is GTSNPN and CDR2 is SVGIG in the germline V gene (reference sequence). V lost 2 bases to trimming and J lost 7 bases, with 12 bases between them. CDR3 DNA sequence: TGTGCCTGGAGTTTCTCCCAGAGGAATGAGCAGTTCTTC. Protein product: CAWSFSQRNEQFF.

V is TRBV18 and J is TRBJ2-3; no definite D call. The CDR3 totals 11 residues. Germline CDR1 KGHSH, CDR2 LQKENI. The V end lost 6 bases, the J end lost 5 bases, and 6 bases lay between the germline ends. CDR3 region: CASSVLDTQYF. The CDR3 DNA reads TGTGCCAGCTCCGTCCTAGATACGCAGTATTTT.

A single count supports this clone. The rearrangement joins TRBV7-9 to TRBJ2-2; tentatively, D is TRBD2 (5 bases). The V gene's germline CDR1 is SEHNR and CDR2 FQNEAQ (reference sequence). There are 13 residues in the CDR3. Trimming cost V 5 bases and J 4 bases, with 8 bases left between them. The CDR3, as DNA: TGTGCCAGCAGCCCGAGGGTCACCGGGGAGCTGTTTTTT. It translates to CASSPRVTGELFF.

In this sample, this clone turned up a few times. The V call is TRBV10-3, the J call TRBJ1-5; possible D gene TRBD1, 5 bases. Per the germline V gene, CDR1 is ENHRY and CDR2 is SYGVKD. The V gene lost 0 bases and the J gene lost 4 bases, with 7 bases spanning the gap. The CDR3 extends over 14 amino acids. Written as DNA, the CDR3 is TGTGCCATCAGTGAGTCGCGGGGGAATCAGCCCCAGCATTTT. Its protein is CAISESRGNQPQHF.

V and J are TRBV7-2 and TRBJ2-3; TRBD2 matches at 9 bases. CDR3 length: 18 amino acids. CDR1 is SGHTA and CDR2 is FQGNSA in the germline V gene. V lost 5 bases and J lost 4; bases outside the gene matches: 16. CDR3 DNA: TGTGCCAGCAGCCGCGGACTAGCGTTGGGACCTGGCCCAGATACGCAGTATTTT. Its protein is CASSRGLALGPGPDTQYF.

The V call is TRBV6-1, the J call TRBJ1-6; 7 nucleotides agree with TRBD1. J was trimmed by 7 bases and V by 6 bases; bases with no gene match: 3. The CDR3 is 13 amino acids. CDR1 is MNHNS, CDR2 SASEGT, per germline. This CDR3 reads CASRTTGNSPLHF. In DNA form, the CDR3 reads TGTGCCAGCAGGACGACAGGGAATTCACCCCTCCACTTT.

This clone has a single count. Here the CDR3 reads CASSFRETQYF. The CDR3 DNA sequence: TGTGCCAGCAGTTTCAGGGAGACCCAGTACTTC. The chain joins TRBV28 to TRBJ2-5; D uncertain. Trimming took off 3 bases at V and 5 bases at J, with 4 bases between the two ends. The CDR3 has 11 residues. Germline V gene sequence: CDR1 MDHEN, CDR2 SYDVKM.

The chain couples TRBV4-3 to TRBJ2-2; possible D gene TRBD2, 7 bases. This CDR3 contains 15 residues. CDR1 and CDR2 from the germline V gene are LGHNA and YSLEER. V shed 0 bases and J shed 9 bases, with 14 bases lying between them. CDR3: CASSQEGGAAWELFF. The CDR3 DNA follows: TGCGCCAGCAGCCAAGAGGGGGGGGCCGCGTGGGAGCTGTTTTTT.

The chain carries TRBV28 and TRBJ1-5, with 11 bases aligning to TRBD1. Germline V CDR1 and CDR2: MDHEN, SYDVKM. V trimming: 8 bases; J trimming: 0 bases; junction bases outside the gene matches: 3. The CDR3 covers 15 residues. The CDR3 region is CASGQGASSNQPQHF. The DNA for the CDR3 is TGTGCCAGCGGACAGGGGGCGAGTAGCAATCAGCCCCAGCATTTT.

The gene calls are TRBV7-2 and TRBJ2-1, with D maybe TRBD2 (6 bases). Germline V gives CDR1 SGHTA, CDR2 FQGNSA. V was trimmed by 2 bases and J by 6 bases, leaving 20 bases between them. CDR3 length equals 17 residues. The chain's CDR3 is CASSLRRGIRVGNEQFF. The CDR3 DNA reads TGTGCCAGCAGCTTACGGCGCGGGATAAGGGTAGGCAATGAGCAGTTCTTC.

V gene TRBV6-6 combines with J gene TRBJ2-1; 14 nucleotides align to TRBD2. The CDR3 extends over 13 amino acids. Germline V gene data show CDR1 as MNHNY and CDR2 as SVGAGI (reference sequence). V shed 6 bases, J shed 12 bases, and the junction held 4 bases outside the gene matches. The CDR3 sequence: CASSRTSGGMQFF. The DNA for the CDR3 is TGTGCCAGCAGCCGGACTAGCGGGGGGATGCAGTTCTTC.

The V gene is TRBV5-1, the J gene TRBJ2-1, with 8 bases fitting TRBD1. Germline V CDR1 and CDR2: SGHRS, YFSETQ. The CDR3 is 15 residues long. Trimming removed 1 base from V and 5 bases from J; junction bases left unmatched: 5. In nucleotides, the CDR3 is TGCGCCAGCAGCTTGACGACAGGGGCTAACAATGAGCAGTTCTTC. Translation: CASSLTTGANNEQFF.